Sequencing of this T cell receptor (beta chain) was carried out in a study of Graves' ophthalmopathy and Graves' hyperthyroidism. In its sample, this clonotype was seen many times. Amplified TCR beta CDR3 regions were obtained using RNA transcripts as template. An opening RT-PCR round employed HTBI primers and preceded a second-round multiplex PCR. TCRdb re-derived calls from the multiplex PCR reads in MiXCR, one entry per CDR3 protein. This sample yields around 590,000 distinct CDR3 sequences, of which 35% to 40% are seen a single time; over 3.5% belongs to the top ten. This sequence was found in an adult man with Graves' hyperthyroidism. The specimen was peripheral blood or thyroid tissue (not recorded which).

Here the CDR3 reads CASTPWAASYEQYF. CDR3 DNA sequence: TGTGCCAGCACCCCCTGGGCAGCCTCCTACGAGCAGTACTTC. This chain links TRBV7-9 with TRBJ2-7; D is undetermined. The length of the CDR3 is 14 residues. Germline V gene lookup returns CDR1 SEHNR and CDR2 FQNEAQ (reference sequence). Trimming removed 7 bases at V and 0 bases at J, with 13 bases between.